These 27 T cell receptor beta chains originate from one sample sequenced in a study of patients and donors after allogeneic stem cell transplantation. A single record per CDR3 protein comes from TCRdb applying MiXCR to the RT-PCR reads. The sample includes 900,000 to 1,000,000 distinct CDR3 sequences, around 17% seen only once; the top ten take under 6.5%. Sequencing input: blood, either unsorted or a sorted T cell fraction (not recorded which). The origin of the receptors is a human donor who was either an allogeneic HSCT recipient or a stem cell or donor lymphocyte infusion donor (not recorded which). It is not recorded whose cells these are; they may come from a transplant donor.

This clonotype was recorded a few times. The chain carries TRBV6-1 and TRBJ1-2; D ambiguous. Germline V gives CDR1 MNHNS, CDR2 SASEGT. This CDR3 contains 13 residues. Trimming removed 2 bases at V and 8 bases at J, with 12 bases between. CDR3 residues: CASSESGKLGYTF. The CDR3 region has the DNA TGTGCCAGCAGTGAATCCGGCAAACTCGGCTACACCTTC.

This clonotype showed up many times. V usage is TRBV12-3 or TRBV12-4 and J usage is TRBJ2-3; D call uncertain. The germline V and J ends were trimmed by 6 bases and 4 bases, with 8 bases remaining between them. The CDR3 length is 12 residues. Here the CDR3 DNA reads TGTGCCAGCAGCCGCCTAGCAGATACGCAGTATTTT. Translating gives CASSRLADTQYF.

The gene calls are TRBV4-1 and TRBJ2-3; D gene unclear. V was trimmed by 0 bases and J by 0 bases, leaving 13 bases between them. Germline V gene data show CDR1 as MGHRA and CDR2 as YSYEKL. The CDR3 extends over 17 amino acids. CDR3 loop: CASSQDFQSASTDTQYF. The CDR3 coding sequence is TGCGCCAGCAGCCAAGATTTCCAATCAGCTAGCACAGATACGCAGTATTTT.

This clonotype came up a few times. The CDR3 spells CASSYVGGEAFF. CDR3 DNA: TGTGCCAGCAGTTACGTGGGCGGCGAAGCTTTCTTT. This chain joins TRBV6-5 and TRBJ1-1; D unclear. V was clipped by 2 bases and J by 8 bases, with 9 bases between them. There are 12 residues in the CDR3. Looked up from germline, CDR1 is MNHEY and CDR2 is SVGAGI.

V and J are TRBV20-1 and TRBJ2-4; 9 bases line up with TRBD1. The J segment lost 14 bases and the V segment lost 0 bases, leaving 5 bases of the junction unmatched. CDR1 and CDR2 from the germline V gene are DFQATT and SNEGSKA (reference sequence). The CDR3 spans 12 residues. The CDR3, as DNA: TGCAGTGCTAGAGAGGGCGGGGACAGGGAGTACTTC. Its translation: CSAREGGDREYF.

This clonotype was picked up a small number of times. The V and J genes are TRBV5-1 and TRBJ1-1; D is unclear. V was pared by 3 bases and J by 0 bases, with 12 bases between. Germline assignment: CDR1 SGHRS and CDR2 YFSETQ. This CDR3 has 15 residues. CDR3 in amino acids: CASSWVGEMNTEAFF. The CDR3 bases are TGCGCCAGCAGCTGGGTTGGAGAGATGAACACTGAAGCTTTCTTT.

This clonotype occurred a few times. The chain is built from TRBV27 and TRBJ2-2, with D uncertain. CDR3 length equals 16 residues. Deletions cut 7 bases from V and 0 bases from J, with 15 bases between. Germline V gives CDR1 MNHEY, CDR2 SMNVEV (reference sequence). The CDR3 is CASTPRRTSNTGELFF. DNA for the CDR3: TGTGCCAGCACTCCCCGACGCACCTCGAACACCGGGGAGCTGTTTTTT.

The J gene is TRBJ2-7, the V gene TRBV29-1; 7 bases are a match to TRBD2. J was trimmed by 3 bases and V by 4 bases; bases with no gene match: 6. CDR3 length: 13 amino acids. Germline V CDR1 and CDR2: SQVTM, ANQGSEA. The CDR3 loop is CSVGEGVGYEQYF. CDR3 coding DNA: TGCAGCGTTGGGGAGGGTGTCGGCTACGAGCAGTACTTC.

The chain couples TRBV4-1 to TRBJ2-7; 10 positions match TRBD2. Germline CDR1 and CDR2: MGHRA and YSYEKL. V gave up 2 bases and J gave up 2 bases; unmatched junction bases: 6. CDR3 length equals 16 residues. CDR3 in amino acids: CASSQFSGGPPYEQYF. DNA of the CDR3: TGCGCCAGCAGCCAATTTAGCGGGGGGCCCCCCTACGAGCAGTACTTC.

This clonotype was detected a few times. This sequence joins TRBV7-8 and TRBJ1-1, with a tentative D call TRBD1 (6 bases). Trimming took 0 bases from V and 3 from J, leaving 11 bases between them. Germline V gives CDR1 SGHVS, CDR2 FQNEAQ. CDR3 length equals 15 residues. The CDR3 nucleotides read TGTGCCAGCAGCTTAGCGTGGAGGGGGGACACTGAAGCTTTCTTT. Translated, it gives CASSLAWRGDTEAFF. The full variable domain, in which reference TRBV7-8 and TRBJ1-1 provide the parts outside the CDR3, is GAGVSQSPRYKVAKRGQDVALRCDPISGHVSLFWYQQALGQGPEFLTYFQNEAQLDKSGLPSDRFFAERPEGSVSTLKIQRTQQEDSAVYLCASSLAWRGDTEAFFGQGTRLTVV.

CDR3 bases: TGTGCCAGCAGCCCTGGGGTCTCCCTGTACCAAGAGACCCAGTACTTC. Residues: CASSPGVSLYQETQYF. The gene calls are TRBV7-2 and TRBJ2-5; no clear D. The CDR3 has 16 amino acids. CDR1 is SGHTA and CDR2 is FQGNSA in the germline V gene. V was clipped by 5 bases and J by 0 bases, with 16 bases between them.

This clonotype has only a few counts. The junction departs from the called germline gene at one end, perhaps through a read error. The rearrangement links TRBV5-1 to TRBJ1-6, with 8 bases fitting TRBD1. The CDR3 consists of 16 residues. CDR1 SGHRS and CDR2 YFSETQ come from the germline V gene. The CDR3 nucleotides are TGCGCCAGCAGCGTGACAGGGGCCCTCTATCATTCACCCCTCCACTTT. Translating it yields CASSVTGALYHSPLHF.

The sample holds a few counts of this clonotype. The CDR3 protein is CASSSYNRDTEAFF. The CDR3, as DNA: TGCGCCAGCAGCTCCTATAACAGGGACACTGAAGCTTTCTTT. V gene TRBV5-1 combines with J gene TRBJ1-1, with TRBD1 as a possible D gene (6 bases). The germline CDR1 and CDR2 sequences are SGHRS and YFSETQ. CDR3 length: 14 residues. Between the trimmed V and J ends, which lost 3 bases and 3 bases, there was a span of 12 bases.

At least ten counts were recorded for this clonotype. This chain uses TRBV7-2 with TRBJ2-2, with TRBD2 matching over 7 bases. Germline V lookup: CDR1 SGHTA, CDR2 FQGNSA. There are 15 residues in the CDR3. J was trimmed by 2 bases and V by 5 bases; bases with no gene match: 5. For the CDR3, the DNA is TGTGCCAGCAGCCCGGGACTATCCAACACCGGGGAGCTGTTTTTT. It is translated as CASSPGLSNTGELFF.

This clonotype has a count of ten or more. The rearrangement uses TRBV24-1 and TRBJ1-1; 7 positions agree with TRBD1. This CDR3 has 13 residues. Trimming at V came to 4 bases and at J to 5 bases, leaving 3 bases not matched to a gene. The germline gives CDR1 KGHDR, CDR2 SFDVKD. This CDR3 reads CATSDDRATEAFF. The DNA for the CDR3 is TGTGCCACCAGTGACGACAGGGCGACTGAAGCTTTCTTT.

The gene calls are TRBV12-3 or TRBV12-4 and TRBJ1-4; no definite D call. V was shortened by 3 bases and J by 2 bases, with 7 bases between the two germline ends. There are 14 residues in the CDR3. The CDR3 sequence is CASSFEGTNEKLFF. CDR3 DNA sequence: TGTGCCAGCAGTTTTGAAGGGACTAATGAAAAACTGTTTTTT.

The chain carries TRBV7-3 and TRBJ2-1; 10 bases are a match to TRBD2. There are 14 residues in the CDR3. From germline, CDR1 is SGHTA and CDR2 FQGTGA. The J segment lost 7 bases and the V segment lost 2 bases, leaving 2 bases of the junction unmatched. Here the CDR3 reads CASSLGLAENEQFF. DNA for the CDR3: TGTGCCAGCAGCTTAGGACTAGCGGAAAATGAGCAGTTCTTC.

This clonotype occurred a few times. This rearrangement joins TRBV5-5 to TRBJ2-5; 7 nucleotides match TRBD2. The V gene's germline CDR1 is SGHKS and CDR2 YYEKEE (reference sequence). V lost 6 bases and J lost 3; bases outside the gene matches: 8. The CDR3 is 14 residues long. The CDR3: CASTVAGGKETQYF. The CDR3 region has the DNA TGTGCCAGCACCGTCGCCGGGGGGAAAGAGACCCAGTACTTC.

The chain carries TRBV7-8 and TRBJ1-4, with a tentative D call TRBD1 (5 bases). The CDR3 contains 14 residues. The ends were cut back, 7 bases at V and 3 bases at J, with 12 bases in the middle. Germline lookup yields CDR1 SGHVS and CDR2 FQNEAQ. Here the CDR3 reads CASTLGTANEKLFF. The CDR3 DNA reads as TGTGCCAGCACCCTCGGGACTGCTAATGAAAAACTGTTTTTT.

The chain recombines TRBV5-1 with TRBJ1-1; 10 bases fit TRBD1. The ends lost 4 bases at V and 3 bases at J; junction bases unmatched: 6. There are 15 residues in the CDR3. Germline CDR1 and CDR2: SGHRS and YFSETQ. CDR3 amino acids: CASSAGQGGYTEAFF. The DNA of the CDR3 is TGCGCCAGCAGCGCAGGACAGGGGGGTTACACTGAAGCTTTCTTT. The whole variable domain, remainder taken from reference TRBV5-1 and TRBJ1-1, is KAGVTQTPRYLIKTRGQQVTLSCSPISGHRSVSWYQQTPGQGLQFLFEYFSETQRNKGNFPGRFSGRQFSNSRSEMNVSTLELGDSALYLCASSAGQGGYTEAFFGQGTRLTVV.

The rearrangement uses TRBV9 and TRBJ2-1; D unresolved. The germline V gene has CDR1 SGDLS and CDR2 YYNGEE. V dropped 0 bases and J dropped 7 bases, with 8 bases sitting between them. This CDR3 contains 13 residues. The CDR3 loop is CASSVGQANEQFF. The CDR3 DNA reads as TGTGCCAGCAGCGTAGGTCAGGCAAATGAGCAGTTCTTC.

CDR3 amino acids: CASGSREGATYEQYF. The CDR3 region has the DNA TGTGCCAGCGGGTCAAGGGAAGGGGCCACCTACGAGCAGTACTTC. The chain employs TRBV12-3 or TRBV12-4 and TRBJ2-7, with D perhaps matching TRBD1 (5 bases). Trimming took 8 bases from V and 2 from J, leaving 19 bases between them. The length of the CDR3 is 15 residues.

The chain carries TRBV20-1 and TRBJ2-7; either TRBD1 or TRBD2 may supply D (5 bases each). The CDR3 has 14 amino acids. Germline V gene sequence: CDR1 DFQATT, CDR2 SNEGSKA (reference sequence). V was cut by 2 bases and J by 3 bases, with 14 bases left in between. The CDR3 nucleotides are TGCAGTGCTAGACGGGACCCAGCCCACTACGAGCAGTACTTC. As protein: CSARRDPAHYEQYF.

V is TRBV6-1 and J is TRBJ1-1; D perhaps matches TRBD1 (6 bases). Trimming pared 8 bases from V and 4 bases from J, leaving 17 bases between. Per the germline V gene, CDR1 is MNHNS and CDR2 is SASEGT. The CDR3 sequence is 14 residues long. CDR3 nucleotide sequence: TGTGCCAGCGTCTCCTACAGGGTGGCCACTGAAGCTTTCTTT. Protein: CASVSYRVATEAFF.

This clonotype was counted between two and nine times. The chain is built from TRBV6-1 and TRBJ2-3; TRBD2 matches at 11 bases. The V and J ends lost 6 bases and 2 bases, in that order; junction bases with no gene match: 10. CDR1 and CDR2 from the germline V gene are MNHNS and SASEGT. The CDR3 is made up of 17 amino acids. Written as DNA, the CDR3 is TGTGCCAGCAGAGGACTAGCGGGTGCGGTTTTCACAGATACGCAGTATTTT. Encoded protein: CASRGLAGAVFTDTQYF.

This chain links TRBV30 with TRBJ2-7; D call uncertain. Trimming left V 2 bases short and J 4 bases short, with 9 bases between. This CDR3 region has 12 residues. Germline V gene data show CDR1 as GTSNPN and CDR2 as SVGIG (reference sequence). The CDR3 DNA follows: TGTGCCTGGAGTTCGGGTGAATACGAGCAGTACTTC. Translation: CAWSSGEYEQYF.

The V call is TRBV5-5, the J call TRBJ2-5, with unresolved D. The CDR3 consists of 14 residues. Trimming left V 0 bases short and J 2 bases short, with 8 bases between. CDR1 and CDR2 (germline): SGHKS, YYEKEE (reference sequence). CDR3 in DNA: TGTGCCAGCAGCTTGGTTCTAACGCAAGAGACCCAGTACTTC. Translation: CASSLVLTQETQYF.